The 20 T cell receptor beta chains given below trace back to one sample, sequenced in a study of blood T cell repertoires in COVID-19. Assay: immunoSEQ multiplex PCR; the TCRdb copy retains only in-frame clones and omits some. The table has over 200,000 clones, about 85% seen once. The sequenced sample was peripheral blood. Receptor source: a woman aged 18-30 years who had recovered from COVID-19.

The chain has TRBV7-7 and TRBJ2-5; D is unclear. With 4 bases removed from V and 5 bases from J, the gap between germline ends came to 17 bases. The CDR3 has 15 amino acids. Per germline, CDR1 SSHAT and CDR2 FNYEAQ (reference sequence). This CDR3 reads CASSSSLGFGETQYF. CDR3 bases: TGTGCCAGCAGCTCAAGTCTGGGCTTTGGGGAGACCCAGTACTTC.

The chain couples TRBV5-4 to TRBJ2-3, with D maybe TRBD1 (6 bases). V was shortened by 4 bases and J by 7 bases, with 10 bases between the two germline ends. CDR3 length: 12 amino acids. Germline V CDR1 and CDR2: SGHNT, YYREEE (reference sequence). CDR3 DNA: TGTGCCAGCAGCCCAGGGGTAAATACGCAGTATTTT. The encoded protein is CASSPGVNTQYF. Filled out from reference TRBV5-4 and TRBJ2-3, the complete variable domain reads ETGVTQSPTHLIKTRGQQVTLRCSSQSGHNTVSWYQQALGQGPQFIFQYYREEENGRGNFPPRFSGLQFPNYSSELNVNALELDDSALYLCASSPGVNTQYFGPGTRLTVL.

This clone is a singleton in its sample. CDR3 DNA sequence: TGTGCCAGCAGCCGGGACAGCCTTAATGAAAAACTGTTTTTT. Its protein is CASSRDSLNEKLFF. This rearrangement joins TRBV7-9 to TRBJ1-4; 7 bases are shared with TRBD1. The CDR3 extends over 14 amino acids. Germline V gene data show CDR1 as SEHNR and CDR2 as FQNEAQ (reference sequence). The V gene end was trimmed by 5 bases and the J gene end by 4 bases; junction bases not matched to a gene: 4.

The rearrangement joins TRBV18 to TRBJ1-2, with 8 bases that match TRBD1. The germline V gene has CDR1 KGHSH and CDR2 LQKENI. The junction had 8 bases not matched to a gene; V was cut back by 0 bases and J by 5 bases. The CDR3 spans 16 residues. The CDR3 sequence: CASSPPVAGGTYGYTF. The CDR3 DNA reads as TGTGCCAGCTCACCACCGGTTGCAGGGGGCACATATGGCTACACCTTC. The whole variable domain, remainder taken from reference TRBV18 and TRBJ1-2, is NAGVMQNPRHLVRRRGQEARLRCSPMKGHSHVYWYRQLPEEGLKFMVYLQKENIIDESGMPKERFSAEFPKEGPSILRIQQVVRGDSAAYFCASSPPVAGGTYGYTFGSGTRLTVV.

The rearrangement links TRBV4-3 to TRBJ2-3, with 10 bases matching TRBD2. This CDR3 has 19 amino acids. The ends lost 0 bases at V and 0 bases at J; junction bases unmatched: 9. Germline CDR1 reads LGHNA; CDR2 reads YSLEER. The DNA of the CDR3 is TGCGCCAGCAGCCAAGATTTCCCGTCGACTAGCGGGAGCACAGATACGCAGTATTTT. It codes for CASSQDFPSTSGSTDTQYF.

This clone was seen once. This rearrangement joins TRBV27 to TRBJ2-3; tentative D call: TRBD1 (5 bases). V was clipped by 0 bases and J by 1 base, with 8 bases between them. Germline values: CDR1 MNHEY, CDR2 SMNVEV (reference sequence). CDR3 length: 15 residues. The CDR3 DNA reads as TGTGCCAGCAGTTTATCCAGGGTAGGCACAGATACGCAGTATTTT. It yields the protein CASSLSRVGTDTQYF.

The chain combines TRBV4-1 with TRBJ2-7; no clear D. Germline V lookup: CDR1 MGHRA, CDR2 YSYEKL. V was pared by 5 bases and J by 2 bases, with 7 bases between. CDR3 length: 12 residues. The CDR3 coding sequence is TGCGCCAGCAGCGACAATCCCTACGAGCAGTACTTC. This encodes CASSDNPYEQYF.

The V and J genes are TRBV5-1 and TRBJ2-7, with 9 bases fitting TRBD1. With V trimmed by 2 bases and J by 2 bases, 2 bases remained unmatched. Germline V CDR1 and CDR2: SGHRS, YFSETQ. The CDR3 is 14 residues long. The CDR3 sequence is CASSLTGGAYEQYF. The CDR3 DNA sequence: TGCGCCAGCAGCTTAACAGGGGGCGCCTACGAGCAGTACTTC.

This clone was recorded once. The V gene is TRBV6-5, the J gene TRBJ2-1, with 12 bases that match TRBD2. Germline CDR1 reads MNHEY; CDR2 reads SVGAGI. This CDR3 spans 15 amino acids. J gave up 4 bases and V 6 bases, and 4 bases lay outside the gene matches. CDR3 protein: CASRPLAGGYNEQFF. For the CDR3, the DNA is TGTGCCAGCAGGCCACTAGCGGGAGGATACAATGAGCAGTTCTTC.

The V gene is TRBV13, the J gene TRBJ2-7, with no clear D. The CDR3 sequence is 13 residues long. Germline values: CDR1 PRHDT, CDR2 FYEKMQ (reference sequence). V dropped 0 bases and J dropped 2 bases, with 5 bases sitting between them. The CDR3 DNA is TGTGCCAGCAGCTTAGGTTCCGCCTACGAGCAGTACTTC. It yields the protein CASSLGSAYEQYF.

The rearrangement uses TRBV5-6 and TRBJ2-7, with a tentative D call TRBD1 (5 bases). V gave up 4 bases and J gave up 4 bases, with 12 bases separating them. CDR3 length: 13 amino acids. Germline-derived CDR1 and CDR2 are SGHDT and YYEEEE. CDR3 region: CASSQGILYEQYF. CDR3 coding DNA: TGTGCCAGCAGCCAGGGTATCTTGTACGAGCAGTACTTC. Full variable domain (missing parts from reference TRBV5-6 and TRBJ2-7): DAGVTQSPTHLIKTRGQQVTLRCSPKSGHDTVSWYQQALGQGPQFIFQYYEEEERQRGNFPDRFSGHQFPNYSSELNVNALLLGDSALYLCASSQGILYEQYFGPGTRLTVT.

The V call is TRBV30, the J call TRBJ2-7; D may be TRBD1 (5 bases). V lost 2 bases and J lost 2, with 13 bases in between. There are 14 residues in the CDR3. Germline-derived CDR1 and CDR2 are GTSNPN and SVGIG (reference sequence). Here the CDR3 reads CAWSYDSSTYEQYF. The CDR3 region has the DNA TGTGCCTGGAGTTATGACAGTTCAACCTACGAGCAGTACTTC.

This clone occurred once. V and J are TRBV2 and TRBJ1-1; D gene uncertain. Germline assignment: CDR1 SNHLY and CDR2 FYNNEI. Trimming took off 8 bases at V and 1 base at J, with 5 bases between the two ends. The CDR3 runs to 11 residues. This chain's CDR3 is CASPGNTEAFF. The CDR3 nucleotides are TGTGCCAGCCCGGGGAACACTGAAGCTTTCTTT. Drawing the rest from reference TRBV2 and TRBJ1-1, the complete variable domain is EPEVTQTPSHQVTQMGQEVILRCVPISNHLYFYWYRQILGQKVEFLVSFYNNEISEKSEIFDDQFSVERPDGSNFTLKIRSTKLEDSAMYFCASPGNTEAFFGQGTRLTVV.

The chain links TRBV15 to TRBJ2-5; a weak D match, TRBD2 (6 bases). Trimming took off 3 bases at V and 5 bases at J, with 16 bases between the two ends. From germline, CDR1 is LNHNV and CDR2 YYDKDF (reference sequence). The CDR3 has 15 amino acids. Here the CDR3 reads CATSSVGGRVETQYF. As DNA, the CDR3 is TGTGCCACCAGCAGCGTTGGAGGGCGGGTGGAGACCCAGTACTTC.

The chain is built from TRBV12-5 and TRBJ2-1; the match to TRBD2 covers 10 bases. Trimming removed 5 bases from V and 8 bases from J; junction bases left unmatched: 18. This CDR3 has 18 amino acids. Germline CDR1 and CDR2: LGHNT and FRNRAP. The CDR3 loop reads CASGPPTLGSGRGDEQFF. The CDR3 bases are TGTGCTAGTGGTCCACCCACCCTCGGCAGCGGGAGGGGGGATGAGCAGTTCTTC.

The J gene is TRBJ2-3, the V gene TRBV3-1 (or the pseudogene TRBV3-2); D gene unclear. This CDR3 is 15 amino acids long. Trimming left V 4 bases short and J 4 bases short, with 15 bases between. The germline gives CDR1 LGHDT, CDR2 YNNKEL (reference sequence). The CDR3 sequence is CASSPRLAAADTQYF. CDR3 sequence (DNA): TGTGCCAGCAGCCCTAGGTTGGCGGCGGCAGATACGCAGTATTTT.

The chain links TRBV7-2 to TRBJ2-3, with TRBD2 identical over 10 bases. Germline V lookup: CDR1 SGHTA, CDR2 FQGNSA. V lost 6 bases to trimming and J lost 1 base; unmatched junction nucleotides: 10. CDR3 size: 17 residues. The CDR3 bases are TGTGCCAGCAGTCCGCGCCGTGGGACTAGCGGCACAGATACGCAGTATTTT. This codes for CASSPRRGTSGTDTQYF.

CDR3 sequence reads: CASSPHIGGLGNEKLFF. In DNA form, the CDR3 reads TGTGCCAGCAGCCCACATATCGGGGGGTTGGGTAATGAAAAACTGTTTTTT. The chain recombines TRBV9 with TRBJ1-4; D perhaps matches TRBD1 (5 bases). Germline values: CDR1 SGDLS, CDR2 YYNGEE. This CDR3 region has 17 residues. Trimming took off 4 bases at V and 4 bases at J, with 20 bases between the two ends. Full variable domain (rest looked up from reference TRBV9 and TRBJ1-4): DSGVTQTPKHLITATGQRVTLRCSPRSGDLSVYWYQQSLDQGLQFLIQYYNGEERAKGNILERFSAQQFPDLHSELNLSSLELGDSALYFCASSPHIGGLGNEKLFFGSGTQLSVL.

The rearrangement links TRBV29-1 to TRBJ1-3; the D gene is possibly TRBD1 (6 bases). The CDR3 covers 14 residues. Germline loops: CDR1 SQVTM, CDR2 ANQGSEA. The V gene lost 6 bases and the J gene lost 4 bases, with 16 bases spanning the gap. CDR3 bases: TGCAGCGTAGCCGACACAGGGTTCGGAAACACCATATATTTT. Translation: CSVADTGFGNTIYF.

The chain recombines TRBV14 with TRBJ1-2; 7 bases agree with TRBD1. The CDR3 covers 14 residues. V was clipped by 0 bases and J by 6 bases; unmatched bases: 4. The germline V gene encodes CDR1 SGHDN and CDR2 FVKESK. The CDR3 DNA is TGTGCCAGCAGCCAAGAATGGGACAGCAATGGCTACACCTTC. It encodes CASSQEWDSNGYTF.